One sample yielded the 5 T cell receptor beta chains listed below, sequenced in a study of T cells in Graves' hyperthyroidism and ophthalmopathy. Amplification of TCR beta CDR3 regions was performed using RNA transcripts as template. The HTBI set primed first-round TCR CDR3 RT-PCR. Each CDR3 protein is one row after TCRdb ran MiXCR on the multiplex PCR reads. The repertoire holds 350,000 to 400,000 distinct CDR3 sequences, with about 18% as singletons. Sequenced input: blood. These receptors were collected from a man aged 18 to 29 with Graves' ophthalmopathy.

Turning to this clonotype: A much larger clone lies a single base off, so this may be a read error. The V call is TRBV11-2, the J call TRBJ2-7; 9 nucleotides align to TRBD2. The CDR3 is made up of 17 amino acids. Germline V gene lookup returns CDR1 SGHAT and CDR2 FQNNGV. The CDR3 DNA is TGTGCCAGCAGTCGGGTGGACCCCGGACTAGCGACCTACGAGCGGTACTTC. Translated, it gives CASSRVDPGLATYERYF.

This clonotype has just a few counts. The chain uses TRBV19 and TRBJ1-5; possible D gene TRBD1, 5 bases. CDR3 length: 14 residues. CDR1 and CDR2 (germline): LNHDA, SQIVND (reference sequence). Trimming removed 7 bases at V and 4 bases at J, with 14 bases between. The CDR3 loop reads CASTPKRGNQPQHF. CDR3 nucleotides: TGTGCCAGTACCCCCAAGAGGGGAAATCAGCCCCAGCATTTT.

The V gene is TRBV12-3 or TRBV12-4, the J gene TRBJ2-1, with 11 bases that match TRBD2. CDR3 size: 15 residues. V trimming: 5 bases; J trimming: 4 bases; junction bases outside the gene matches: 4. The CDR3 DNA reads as TGTGCCAGCAGTGGGACTAGCGGAGAATACAATGAGCAGTTCTTC. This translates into CASSGTSGEYNEQFF.

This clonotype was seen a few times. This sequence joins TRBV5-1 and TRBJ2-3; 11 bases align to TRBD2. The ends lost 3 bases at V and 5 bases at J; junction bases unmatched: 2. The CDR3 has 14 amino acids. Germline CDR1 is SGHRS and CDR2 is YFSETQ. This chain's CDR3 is CASSSTSGEDTQYF. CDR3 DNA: TGCGCCAGCAGCTCGACTAGCGGGGAAGATACGCAGTATTTT.

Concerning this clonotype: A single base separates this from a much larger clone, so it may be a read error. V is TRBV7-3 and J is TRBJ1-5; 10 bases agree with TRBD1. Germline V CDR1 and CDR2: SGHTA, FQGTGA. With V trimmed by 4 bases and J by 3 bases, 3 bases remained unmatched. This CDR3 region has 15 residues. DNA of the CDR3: TGTGCCAGCAGCTCGGGACAGGGGACCAATCAGCCCCAGCATTTT. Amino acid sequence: CASSSGQGTNQPQHF. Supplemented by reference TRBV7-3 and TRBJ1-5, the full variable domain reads GAGVSQTPSNKVTEKGKYVELRCDPISGHTALYWYRQSLGQGPEFLIYFQGTGAADDSGLPNDRFFAVRPEGSVSTLKIQRTERGDSAVYLCASSSGQGTNQPQHFGDGTRLSIL.